This record covers a single T cell receptor (beta chain). Its target is not known. Germline loops: CDR1 MNHEY, CDR2 SMNVEV (reference sequence). J gave up 7 bases and V 5 bases, and 15 bases lay outside the gene matches. This CDR3 spans 16 amino acids. Data came from immunoSEQ multiplex PCR; TCRdb stores just in-frame clones and leaves some out. The repertoire includes roughly 38,000 clones, 82% of them detected once, and about 1.8% sits in the top ten. The data were taken from a study of OX40 agonist ivuxolimab in advanced cancers. Study at large: The patients received agonistic anti-OX40 (CD134) antibody ivuxolimab. Overall study results and limits: Clonal expansion by week 6 occurred in CD4+ and CD8+ blood T cells (at 0.1 to 3.0 mg/kg).

Cycle 7 day 1, cycle 4 day 1, and baseline were the timepoints at which blood was sampled. V is TRBV27 and J is TRBJ1-2; 8 bases are a match to TRBD1. The sequences come from CD4+ or CD8+ T cells sorted from blood, collected in a trial of the OX40 agonist ivuxolimab. The receptor was derived from an adult with an advanced solid tumor such as melanoma, head and neck, liver or kidney cancer. The CDR3 nucleotides are TGTGCCAGCAGTGCGTGGAGACAGGGGAGTTCCGGTGGCTACACCTTC. Translation gives CASSAWRQGSSGGYTF.